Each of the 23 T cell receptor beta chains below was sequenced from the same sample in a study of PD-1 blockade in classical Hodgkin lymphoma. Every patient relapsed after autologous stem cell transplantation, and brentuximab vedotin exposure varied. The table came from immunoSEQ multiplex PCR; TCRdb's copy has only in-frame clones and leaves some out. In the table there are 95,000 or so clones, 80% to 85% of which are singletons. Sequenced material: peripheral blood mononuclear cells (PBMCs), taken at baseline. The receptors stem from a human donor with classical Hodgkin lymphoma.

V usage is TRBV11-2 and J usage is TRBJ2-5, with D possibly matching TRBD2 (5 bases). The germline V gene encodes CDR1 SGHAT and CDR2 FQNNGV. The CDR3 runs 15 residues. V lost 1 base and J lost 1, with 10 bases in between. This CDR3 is CASSLVRRAQETQYF. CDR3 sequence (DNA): TGTGCCAGCAGCTTAGTCCGGCGGGCCCAAGAGACCCAGTACTTC. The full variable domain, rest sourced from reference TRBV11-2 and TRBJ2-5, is EAGVAQSPRYKIIEKRQSVAFWCNPISGHATLYWYQQILGQGPKLLIQFQNNGVVDDSQLPKDRFSAERLKGVDSTLKIQPAKLEDSAVYLCASSLVRRAQETQYFGPGTRLLVL.

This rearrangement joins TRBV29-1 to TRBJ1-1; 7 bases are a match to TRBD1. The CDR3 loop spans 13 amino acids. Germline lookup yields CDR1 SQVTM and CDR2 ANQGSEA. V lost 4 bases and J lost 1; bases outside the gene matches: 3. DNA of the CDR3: TGCAGCGTTGGGGGACAGACGAACACTGAAGCTTTCTTT. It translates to CSVGGQTNTEAFF.

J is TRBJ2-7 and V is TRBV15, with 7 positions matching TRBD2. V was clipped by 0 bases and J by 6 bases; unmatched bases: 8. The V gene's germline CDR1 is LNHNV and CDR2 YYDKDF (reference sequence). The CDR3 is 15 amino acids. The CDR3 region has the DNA TGTGCCACCAGCAGAGAAGTGCGGGGGACGGGCGAGCAGTACTTC. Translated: CATSREVRGTGEQYF.

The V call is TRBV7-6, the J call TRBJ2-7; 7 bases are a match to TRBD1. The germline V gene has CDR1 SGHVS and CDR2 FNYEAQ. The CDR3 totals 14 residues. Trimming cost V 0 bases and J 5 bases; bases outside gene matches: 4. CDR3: CASSLAGGVDEQYF. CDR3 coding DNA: TGTGCCAGCAGCTTAGCAGGGGGCGTCGACGAGCAGTACTTC.

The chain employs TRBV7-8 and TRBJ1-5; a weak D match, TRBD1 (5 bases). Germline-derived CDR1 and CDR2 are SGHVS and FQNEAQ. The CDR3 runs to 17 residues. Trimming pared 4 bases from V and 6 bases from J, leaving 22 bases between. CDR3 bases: TGTGCCAGCAGCTCACAGAACTCAAGGGACCGATTTCAGCCCCAGCATTTT. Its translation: CASSSQNSRDRFQPQHF. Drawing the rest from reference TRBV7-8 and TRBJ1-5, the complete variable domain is GAGVSQSPRYKVAKRGQDVALRCDPISGHVSLFWYQQALGQGPEFLTYFQNEAQLDKSGLPSDRFFAERPEGSVSTLKIQRTQQEDSAVYLCASSSQNSRDRFQPQHFGDGTRLSIL.

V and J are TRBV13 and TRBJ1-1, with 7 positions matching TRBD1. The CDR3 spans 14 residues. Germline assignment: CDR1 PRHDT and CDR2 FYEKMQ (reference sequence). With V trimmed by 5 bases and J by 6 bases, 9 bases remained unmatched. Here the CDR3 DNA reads TGTGCCAGCAGCCGGACACAGGGGATCGCTGAAGCTTTCTTT. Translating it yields CASSRTQGIAEAFF.

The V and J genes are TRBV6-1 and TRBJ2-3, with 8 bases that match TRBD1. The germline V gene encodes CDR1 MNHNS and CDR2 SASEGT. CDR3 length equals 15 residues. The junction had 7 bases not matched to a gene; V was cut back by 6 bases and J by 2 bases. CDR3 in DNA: TGTGCCAGCAGCTCCTGGACAGGGAACACAGATACGCAGTATTTT. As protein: CASSSWTGNTDTQYF.

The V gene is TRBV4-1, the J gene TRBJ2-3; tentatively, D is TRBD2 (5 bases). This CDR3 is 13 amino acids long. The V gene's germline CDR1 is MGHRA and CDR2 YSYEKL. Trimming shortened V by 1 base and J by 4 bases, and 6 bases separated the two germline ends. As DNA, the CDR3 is TGCGCCAGCAGCCAAGGAGGGTCAGATACGCAGTATTTT. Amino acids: CASSQGGSDTQYF.

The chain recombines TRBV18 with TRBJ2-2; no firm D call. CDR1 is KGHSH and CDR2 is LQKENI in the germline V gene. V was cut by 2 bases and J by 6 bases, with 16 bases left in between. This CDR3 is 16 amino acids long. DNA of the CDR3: TGTGCCAGCTCACCAGAGAGTCCCCTGATAGCCGGGGAGCTGTTTTTT. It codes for CASSPESPLIAGELFF.

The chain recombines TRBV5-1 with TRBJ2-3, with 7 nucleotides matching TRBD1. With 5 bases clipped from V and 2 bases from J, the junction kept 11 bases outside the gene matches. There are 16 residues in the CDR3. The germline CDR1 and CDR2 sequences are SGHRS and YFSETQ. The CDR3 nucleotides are TGCGCCAGCAGACTCGGGACAGTCCCCTCCACAGATACGCAGTATTTT. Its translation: CASRLGTVPSTDTQYF.

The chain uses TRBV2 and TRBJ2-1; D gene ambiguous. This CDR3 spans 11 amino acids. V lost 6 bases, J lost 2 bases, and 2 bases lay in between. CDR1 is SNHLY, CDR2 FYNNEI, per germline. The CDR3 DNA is TGTGCCAGCAGCCCCTACAATGAGCAGTTCTTC. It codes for CASSPYNEQFF.

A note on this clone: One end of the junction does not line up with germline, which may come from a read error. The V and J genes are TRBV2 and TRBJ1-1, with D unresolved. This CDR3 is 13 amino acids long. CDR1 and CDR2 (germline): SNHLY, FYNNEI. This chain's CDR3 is CASREGSYTEAFF. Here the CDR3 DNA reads TGTGCCAGCAGGGAAGGGTCGTACACTGAAGCTTTCTTT.

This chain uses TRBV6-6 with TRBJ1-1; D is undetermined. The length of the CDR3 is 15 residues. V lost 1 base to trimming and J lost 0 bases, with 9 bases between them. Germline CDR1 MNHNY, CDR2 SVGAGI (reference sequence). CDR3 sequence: CASSYWGAMNTEAFF. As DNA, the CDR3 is TGTGCCAGCAGTTACTGGGGAGCTATGAACACTGAAGCTTTCTTT.

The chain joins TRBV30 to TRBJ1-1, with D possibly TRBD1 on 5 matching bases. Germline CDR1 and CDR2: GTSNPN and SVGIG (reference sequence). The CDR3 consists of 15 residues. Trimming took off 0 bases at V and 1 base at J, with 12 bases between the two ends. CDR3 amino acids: CAWSVRGLTNTEAFF. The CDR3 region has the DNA TGTGCCTGGAGTGTACGGGGCCTCACGAACACTGAAGCTTTCTTT.

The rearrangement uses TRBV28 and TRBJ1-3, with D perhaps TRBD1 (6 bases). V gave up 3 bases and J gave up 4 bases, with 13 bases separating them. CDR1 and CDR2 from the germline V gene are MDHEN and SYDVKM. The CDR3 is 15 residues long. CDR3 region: CASSLSGGRGNTIYF. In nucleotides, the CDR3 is TGTGCCAGCAGTTTGAGTGGGGGGCGAGGAAACACCATATATTTT. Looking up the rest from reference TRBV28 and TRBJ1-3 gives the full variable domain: DVKVTQSSRYLVKRTGEKVFLECVQDMDHENMFWYRQDPGLGLRLIYFSYDVKMKEKGDIPEGYSVSREKKERFSLILESASTNQTSMYLCASSLSGGRGNTIYFGEGSWLTVV.

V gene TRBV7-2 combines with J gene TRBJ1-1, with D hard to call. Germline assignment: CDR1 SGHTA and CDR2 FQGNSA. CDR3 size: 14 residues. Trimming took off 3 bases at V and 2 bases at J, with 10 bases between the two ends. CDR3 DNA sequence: TGTGCCAGCAGCTTGCAGGCTCTAAACACTGAAGCTTTCTTT. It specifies CASSLQALNTEAFF.

The DNA for the CDR3 is TGTGCCAGCAGCTTGGAGGCAGGGGTTCATGGCTACACCTTC. Translated, it gives CASSLEAGVHGYTF. The chain recombines TRBV5-4 with TRBJ1-2, with D possibly matching TRBD1 (6 bases). Trimming left V 0 bases short and J 6 bases short, with 12 bases between. Germline assignment: CDR1 SGHNT and CDR2 YYREEE (reference sequence). This CDR3 contains 14 residues.

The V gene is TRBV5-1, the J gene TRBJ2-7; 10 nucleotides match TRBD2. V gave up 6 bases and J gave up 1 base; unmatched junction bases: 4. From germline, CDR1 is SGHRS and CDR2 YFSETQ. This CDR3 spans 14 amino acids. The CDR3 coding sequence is TGCGCCAGCATGCCTAGCGGGGGATCCTACGAGCAGTACTTC. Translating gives CASMPSGGSYEQYF.

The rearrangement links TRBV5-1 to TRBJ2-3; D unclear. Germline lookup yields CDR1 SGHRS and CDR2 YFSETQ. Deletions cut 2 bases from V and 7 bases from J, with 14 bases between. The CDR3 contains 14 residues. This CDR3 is CASSLSATQNTQYF. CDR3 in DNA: TGCGCCAGCAGCTTATCAGCGACCCAAAATACGCAGTATTTT.

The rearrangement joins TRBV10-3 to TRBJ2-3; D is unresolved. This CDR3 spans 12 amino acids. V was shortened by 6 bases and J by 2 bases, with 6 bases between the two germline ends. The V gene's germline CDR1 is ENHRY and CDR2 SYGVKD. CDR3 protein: CAIRGSTDTQYF. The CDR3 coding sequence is TGTGCCATCAGAGGATCCACAGATACGCAGTATTTT.

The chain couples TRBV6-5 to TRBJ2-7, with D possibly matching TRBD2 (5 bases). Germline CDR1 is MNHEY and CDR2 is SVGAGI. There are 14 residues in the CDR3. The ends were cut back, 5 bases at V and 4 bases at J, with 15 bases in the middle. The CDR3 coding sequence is TGTGCCAGCAGTCCCGCCGGGGTGCTTTACGAGCAGTACTTC. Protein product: CASSPAGVLYEQYF.

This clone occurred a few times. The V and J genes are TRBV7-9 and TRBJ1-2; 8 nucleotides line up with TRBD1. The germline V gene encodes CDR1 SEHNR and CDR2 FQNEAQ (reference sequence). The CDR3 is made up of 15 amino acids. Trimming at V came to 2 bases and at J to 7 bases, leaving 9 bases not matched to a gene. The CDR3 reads CASSLSGQGWVGYTF. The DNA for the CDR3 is TGTGCCAGCAGCTTAAGTGGACAGGGTTGGGTTGGCTACACCTTC.

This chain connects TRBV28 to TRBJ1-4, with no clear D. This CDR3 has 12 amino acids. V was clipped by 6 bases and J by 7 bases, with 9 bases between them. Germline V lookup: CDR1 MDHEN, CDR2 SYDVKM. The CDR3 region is CASSPTIEKLFF. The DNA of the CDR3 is TGTGCCAGCAGCCCGACGATTGAAAAACTGTTTTTT.